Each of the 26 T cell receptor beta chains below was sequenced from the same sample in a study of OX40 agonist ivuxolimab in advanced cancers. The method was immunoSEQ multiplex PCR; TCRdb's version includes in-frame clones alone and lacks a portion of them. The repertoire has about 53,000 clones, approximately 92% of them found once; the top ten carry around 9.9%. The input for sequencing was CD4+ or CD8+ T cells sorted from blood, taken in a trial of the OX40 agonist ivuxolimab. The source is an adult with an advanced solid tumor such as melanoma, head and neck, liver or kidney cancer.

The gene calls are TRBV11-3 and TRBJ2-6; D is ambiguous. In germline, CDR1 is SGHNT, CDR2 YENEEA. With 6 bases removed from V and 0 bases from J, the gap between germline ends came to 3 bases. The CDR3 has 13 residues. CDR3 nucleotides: TGTGCCAGCAGTCCCTCTGGGGCCAACGTCCTGACTTTC. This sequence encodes CASSPSGANVLTF.

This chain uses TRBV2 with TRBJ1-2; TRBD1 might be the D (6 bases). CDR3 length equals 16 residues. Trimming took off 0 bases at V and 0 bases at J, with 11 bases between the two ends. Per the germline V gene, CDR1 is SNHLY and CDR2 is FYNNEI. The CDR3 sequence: CASSEAVRTANYGYTF. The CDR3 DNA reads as TGTGCCAGCAGTGAAGCGGTCCGGACAGCTAACTATGGCTACACCTTC.

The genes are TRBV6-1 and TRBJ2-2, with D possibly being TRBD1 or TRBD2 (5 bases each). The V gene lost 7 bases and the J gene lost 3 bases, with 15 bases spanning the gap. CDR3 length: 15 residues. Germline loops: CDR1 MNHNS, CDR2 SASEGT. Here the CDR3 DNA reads TGTGCCAGCATACCCGGGGCCCAGGACACCGGGGAGCTGTTTTTT. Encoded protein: CASIPGAQDTGELFF.

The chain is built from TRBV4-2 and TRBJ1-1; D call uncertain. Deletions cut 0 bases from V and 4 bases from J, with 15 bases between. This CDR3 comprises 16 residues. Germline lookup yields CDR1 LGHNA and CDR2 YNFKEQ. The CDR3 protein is CASSQEISAASTEAFF. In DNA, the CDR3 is TGTGCCAGCAGCCAAGAAATTTCAGCCGCGAGCACTGAAGCTTTCTTT.

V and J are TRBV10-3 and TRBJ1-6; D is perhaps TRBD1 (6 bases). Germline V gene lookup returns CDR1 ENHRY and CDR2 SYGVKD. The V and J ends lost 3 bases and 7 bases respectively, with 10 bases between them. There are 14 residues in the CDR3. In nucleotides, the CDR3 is TGTGCCATCAGTGACAGACAGGCAAATTCACCCCTCCACTTT. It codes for CAISDRQANSPLHF.

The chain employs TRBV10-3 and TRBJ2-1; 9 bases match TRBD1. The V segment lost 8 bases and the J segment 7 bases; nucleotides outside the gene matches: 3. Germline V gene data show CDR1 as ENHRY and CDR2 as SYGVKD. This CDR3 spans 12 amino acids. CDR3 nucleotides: TGTGCCATCTGGACAGGGGTAAATGAGCAGTTCTTC. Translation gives CAIWTGVNEQFF.

This CDR3 is CASSGGEDSPLHF. CDR3 DNA sequence: TGTGCCAGCAGTGGGGGAGAAGATTCACCCCTCCACTTT. V and J are TRBV28 and TRBJ1-6, with a tentative D call TRBD1 (5 bases). V dropped 5 bases and J dropped 8 bases, with 10 bases sitting between them. CDR3 length: 13 residues. Germline V CDR1 and CDR2: MDHEN, SYDVKM. The full variable domain, with the rest looked up from reference TRBV28 and TRBJ1-6, is DVKVTQSSRYLVKRTGEKVFLECVQDMDHENMFWYRQDPGLGLRLIYFSYDVKMKEKGDIPEGYSVSREKKERFSLILESASTNQTSMYLCASSGGEDSPLHFGNGTRLTVT.

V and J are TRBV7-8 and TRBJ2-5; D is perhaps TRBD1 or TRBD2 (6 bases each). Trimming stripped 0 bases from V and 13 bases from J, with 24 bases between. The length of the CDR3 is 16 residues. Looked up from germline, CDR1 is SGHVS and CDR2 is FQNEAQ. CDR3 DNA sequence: TGTGCCAGCAGCTTAGCGCGGGGACAAGAGGGGTTAGTGATGTACTTC. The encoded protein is CASSLARGQEGLVMYF.

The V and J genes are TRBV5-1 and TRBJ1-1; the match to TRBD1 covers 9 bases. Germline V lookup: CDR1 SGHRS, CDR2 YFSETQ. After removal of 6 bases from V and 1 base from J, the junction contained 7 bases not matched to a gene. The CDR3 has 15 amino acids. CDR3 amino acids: CASTISGQGNTEAFF. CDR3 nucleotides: TGCGCCAGCACCATCTCGGGACAGGGGAACACTGAAGCTTTCTTT. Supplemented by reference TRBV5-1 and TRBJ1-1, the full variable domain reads KAGVTQTPRYLIKTRGQQVTLSCSPISGHRSVSWYQQTPGQGLQFLFEYFSETQRNKGNFPGRFSGRQFSNSRSEMNVSTLELGDSALYLCASTISGQGNTEAFFGQGTRLTVV.

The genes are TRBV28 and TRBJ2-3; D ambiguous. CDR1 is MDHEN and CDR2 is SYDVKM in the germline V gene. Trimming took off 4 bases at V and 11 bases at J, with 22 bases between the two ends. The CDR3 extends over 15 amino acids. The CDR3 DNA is TGTGCCAGCAGTTCTCCCCCCCCGAACATACGAAAGCAGTATTTT. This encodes CASSSPPPNIRKQYF.

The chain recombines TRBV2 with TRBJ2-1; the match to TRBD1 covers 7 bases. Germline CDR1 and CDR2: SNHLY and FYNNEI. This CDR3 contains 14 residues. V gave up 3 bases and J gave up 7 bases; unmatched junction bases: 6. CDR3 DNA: TGTGCCAGCAGTGAGCCCCCACAGGGGAATGAGCAGTTCTTC. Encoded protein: CASSEPPQGNEQFF.

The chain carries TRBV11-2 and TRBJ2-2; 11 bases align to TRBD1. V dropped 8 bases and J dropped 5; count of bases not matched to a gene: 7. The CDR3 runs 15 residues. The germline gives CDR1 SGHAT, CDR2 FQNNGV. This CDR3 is CASGRGTGGTGELFF. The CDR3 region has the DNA TGTGCCAGCGGTCGAGGGACAGGGGGTACCGGGGAGCTGTTTTTT. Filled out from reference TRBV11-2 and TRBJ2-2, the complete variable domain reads EAGVAQSPRYKIIEKRQSVAFWCNPISGHATLYWYQQILGQGPKLLIQFQNNGVVDDSQLPKDRFSAERLKGVDSTLKIQPAKLEDSAVYLCASGRGTGGTGELFFGEGSRLTVL.

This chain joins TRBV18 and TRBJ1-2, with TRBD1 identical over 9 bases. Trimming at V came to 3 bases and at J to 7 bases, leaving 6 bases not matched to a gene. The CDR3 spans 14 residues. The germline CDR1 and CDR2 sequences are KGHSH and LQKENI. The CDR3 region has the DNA TGTGCCAGCTCACCGTACACAGGGGGCGGTGGCTACACCTTC. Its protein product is CASSPYTGGGGYTF.

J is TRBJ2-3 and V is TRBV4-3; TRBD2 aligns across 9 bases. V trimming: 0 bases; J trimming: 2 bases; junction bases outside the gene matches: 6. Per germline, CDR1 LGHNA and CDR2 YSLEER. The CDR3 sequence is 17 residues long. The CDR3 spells CASSQESASGVTDTQYF. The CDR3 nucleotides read TGCGCCAGCAGCCAAGAGTCGGCTAGCGGGGTCACAGATACGCAGTATTTT.

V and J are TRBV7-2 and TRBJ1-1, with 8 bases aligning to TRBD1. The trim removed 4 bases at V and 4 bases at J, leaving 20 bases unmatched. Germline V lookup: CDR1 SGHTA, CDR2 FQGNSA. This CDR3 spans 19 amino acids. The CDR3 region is CASSSQTAGGRRLSTEAFF. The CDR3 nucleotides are TGTGCCAGCAGCTCGCAAACGGCAGGGGGCAGGAGGCTCAGCACTGAAGCTTTCTTT.

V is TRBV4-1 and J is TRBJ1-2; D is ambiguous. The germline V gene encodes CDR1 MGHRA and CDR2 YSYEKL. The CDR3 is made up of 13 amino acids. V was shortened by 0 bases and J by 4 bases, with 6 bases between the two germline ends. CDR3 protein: CASSQDIVYGYTF. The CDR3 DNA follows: TGCGCCAGCAGCCAAGATATCGTCTATGGCTACACCTTC.

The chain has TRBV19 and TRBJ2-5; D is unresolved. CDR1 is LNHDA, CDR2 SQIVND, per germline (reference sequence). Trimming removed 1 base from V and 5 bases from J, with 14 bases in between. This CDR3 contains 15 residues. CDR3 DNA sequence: TGTGCCAGTAGTATAGGACTCCGCGCGGAGGAGACCCAGTACTTC. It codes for CASSIGLRAEETQYF.

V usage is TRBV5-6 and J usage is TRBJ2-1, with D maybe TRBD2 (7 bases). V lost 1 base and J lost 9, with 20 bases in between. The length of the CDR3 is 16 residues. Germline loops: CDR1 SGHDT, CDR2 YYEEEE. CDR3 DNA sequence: TGTGCCAGCAGCTTGTTAAAGACTAGCTGGGACACTGAGCAGTTCTTC. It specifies CASSLLKTSWDTEQFF.

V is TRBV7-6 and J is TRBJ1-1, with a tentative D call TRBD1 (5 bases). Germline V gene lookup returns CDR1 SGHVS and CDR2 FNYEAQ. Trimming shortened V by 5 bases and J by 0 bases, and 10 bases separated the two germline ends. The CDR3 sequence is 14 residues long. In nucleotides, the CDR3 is TGTGCCAGCAGCCTGGGGGGGATGAACACTGAAGCTTTCTTT. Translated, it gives CASSLGGMNTEAFF.

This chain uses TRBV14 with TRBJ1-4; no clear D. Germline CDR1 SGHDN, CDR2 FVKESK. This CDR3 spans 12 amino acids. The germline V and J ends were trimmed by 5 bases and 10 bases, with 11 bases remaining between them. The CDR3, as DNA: TGTGCCAGCAGCATCACCCCGGCAAAACTGTTTTTT. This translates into CASSITPAKLFF.

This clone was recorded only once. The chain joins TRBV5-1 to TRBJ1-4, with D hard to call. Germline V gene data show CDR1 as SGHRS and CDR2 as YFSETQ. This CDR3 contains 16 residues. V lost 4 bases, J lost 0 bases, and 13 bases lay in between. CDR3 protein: CASSAREIATNEKLFF. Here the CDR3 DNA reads TGCGCCAGCAGCGCGAGGGAGATTGCAACTAATGAAAAACTGTTTTTT. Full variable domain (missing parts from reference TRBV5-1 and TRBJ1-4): KAGVTQTPRYLIKTRGQQVTLSCSPISGHRSVSWYQQTPGQGLQFLFEYFSETQRNKGNFPGRFSGRQFSNSRSEMNVSTLELGDSALYLCASSAREIATNEKLFFGSGTQLSVL.

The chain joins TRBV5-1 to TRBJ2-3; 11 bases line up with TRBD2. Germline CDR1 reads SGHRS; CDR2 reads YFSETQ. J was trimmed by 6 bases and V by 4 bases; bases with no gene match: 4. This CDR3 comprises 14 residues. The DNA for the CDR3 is TGCGCCAGCAGCCCGGGACTAGCGGCGGATACGCAGTATTTT. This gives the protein CASSPGLAADTQYF.

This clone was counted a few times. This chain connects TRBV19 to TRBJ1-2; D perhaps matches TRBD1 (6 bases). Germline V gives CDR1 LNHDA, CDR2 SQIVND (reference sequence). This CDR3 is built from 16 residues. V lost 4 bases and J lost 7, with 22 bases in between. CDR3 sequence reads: CASSTRQEPQLAGYTF. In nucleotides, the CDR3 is TGTGCCAGTAGTACGAGACAGGAGCCGCAATTGGCTGGCTACACCTTC. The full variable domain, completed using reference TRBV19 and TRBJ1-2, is DGGITQSPKYLFRKEGQNVTLSCEQNLNHDAMYWYRQDPGQGLRLIYYSQIVNDFQKGDIAEGYSVSREKKESFPLTVTSAQKNPTAFYLCASSTRQEPQLAGYTFGSGTRLTVV.

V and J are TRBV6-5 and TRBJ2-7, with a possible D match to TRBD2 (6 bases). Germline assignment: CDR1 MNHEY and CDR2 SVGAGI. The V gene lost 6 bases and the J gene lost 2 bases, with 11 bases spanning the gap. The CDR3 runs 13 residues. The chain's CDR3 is CASSSGLTYEQYF. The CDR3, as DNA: TGTGCCAGCAGCTCGGGACTCACCTACGAGCAGTACTTC.

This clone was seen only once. This chain's CDR3 is CASSPGLAGTLGYEQYF. Written as DNA, the CDR3 is TGTGCCAGCAGCCCCGGACTAGCGGGAACTCTCGGATACGAGCAGTACTTC. V gene TRBV5-6 combines with J gene TRBJ2-7, with 12 bases lining up with TRBD2. The CDR3 consists of 17 residues. Germline CDR1 reads SGHDT; CDR2 reads YYEEEE. Germline trimming cut 4 bases from V and 4 bases from J; bases unmatched to any gene: 12.

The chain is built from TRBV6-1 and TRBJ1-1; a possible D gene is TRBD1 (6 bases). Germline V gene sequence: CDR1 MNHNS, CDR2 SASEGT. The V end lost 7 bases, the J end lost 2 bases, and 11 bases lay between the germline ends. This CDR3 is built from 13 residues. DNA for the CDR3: TGTGCCAGCACCTGGACAGCAAACACTGAAGCTTTCTTT. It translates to CASTWTANTEAFF.